What follows are 16 T cell receptor beta chains derived from one specimen sequenced in a study of OX40 agonist ivuxolimab in advanced cancers. Produced via immunoSEQ multiplex PCR; TCRdb's table is partial and in-frame only. The sample shows about 46,000 clones, about 90% of them seen only once. Sequenced material: CD4+ or CD8+ T cells sorted from blood, taken in a trial of the OX40 agonist ivuxolimab. All receptors come from an adult with an advanced solid tumor such as melanoma, head and neck, liver or kidney cancer.

The chain combines TRBV28 with TRBJ2-5; TRBD2 is a possible D gene (5 bases). The germline V gene has CDR1 MDHEN and CDR2 SYDVKM. The CDR3 spans 14 residues. Deletions cut 6 bases from V and 1 base from J, with 12 bases between. CDR3: CASRPGLIQETQYF. In nucleotides, the CDR3 is TGTGCCAGCAGACCCGGACTGATCCAAGAGACCCAGTACTTC.

The chain recombines TRBV7-2 with TRBJ2-7; weak D call: TRBD2 (5 bases). CDR1 is SGHTA, CDR2 FQGNSA, per germline. The V end was cut by 5 bases, the J end by 4 bases, with 18 bases between. The CDR3 contains 15 residues. The CDR3 protein is CASSRGSEPTYEQYF. The CDR3 nucleotides are TGTGCCAGCAGCAGAGGGTCAGAGCCAACTTACGAGCAGTACTTC.

The gene calls are TRBV7-6 and TRBJ2-2, with TRBD2 matching 9 bases. Germline-derived CDR1 and CDR2 are SGHVS and FNYEAQ. CDR3 length: 22 residues. V gave up 4 bases and J gave up 6 bases; unmatched junction bases: 27. This CDR3 is CASSSPMISREGRPSIPGELFF. Written as DNA, the CDR3 is TGTGCCAGCAGCTCCCCTATGATTTCGCGGGAGGGCCGCCCTTCAATCCCCGGGGAGCTGTTTTTT.

The CDR3 nucleotides are TGTGCCAGCAGTGTAGCGGAGACTGAAGCTTTCTTT. It codes for CASSVAETEAFF. V is TRBV6-1 and J is TRBJ1-1, with unresolved D. CDR1 and CDR2 (germline): MNHNS, SASEGT. This CDR3 is built from 12 residues. V gave up 4 bases and J gave up 5 bases, with 8 bases separating them.

The chain has TRBV25-1 and TRBJ1-1, with D uncertain. CDR3 length: 13 residues. Trimming took 10 bases from V and 8 from J, leaving 20 bases between them. Germline V gives CDR1 MGHDK, CDR2 SYGVNS. In nucleotides, the CDR3 is TGTGCCACCTCGGCCGGGGTCAACCCGGAAGCTTTCTTT. It encodes CATSAGVNPEAFF.

V and J are TRBV9 and TRBJ2-3; 7 bases are shared with TRBD1. Trimming removed 3 bases from V and 1 base from J; junction bases left unmatched: 2. There are 14 residues in the CDR3. Germline V gene lookup returns CDR1 SGDLS and CDR2 YYNGEE. The DNA for the CDR3 is TGTGCCAGCAGCGGGGACAGTGGCACAGATACGCAGTATTTT. It is translated as CASSGDSGTDTQYF.

The chain joins TRBV11-2 to TRBJ1-4, with D perhaps matching TRBD1 (6 bases). V lost 5 bases to trimming and J lost 0 bases, with 13 bases between them. The CDR3 covers 16 residues. Germline CDR1 reads SGHAT; CDR2 reads FQNNGV. Here the CDR3 DNA reads TGTGCCAGCAGCAATATCGGGGGCGCAACTAATGAAAAACTGTTTTTT. Encoded protein: CASSNIGGATNEKLFF.

This clone was observed a single time. The J gene is TRBJ2-2, the V gene TRBV6-5; D call uncertain. With 4 bases removed from V and 4 bases from J, the gap between germline ends came to 4 bases. Germline lookup yields CDR1 MNHEY and CDR2 SVGAGI. This CDR3 has 12 residues. This CDR3 is CASSLGTGELFF. CDR3 nucleotides: TGTGCCAGCAGTTTAGGCACCGGGGAGCTGTTTTTT.

V usage is TRBV4-1 and J usage is TRBJ2-5; 8 bases agree with TRBD2. The germline V gene encodes CDR1 MGHRA and CDR2 YSYEKL. J was trimmed by 4 bases and V by 1 base; bases with no gene match: 11. The CDR3 sequence is 17 residues long. CDR3 residues: CASSQGWEREWGETQYF. For the CDR3, the DNA is TGCGCCAGCAGCCAAGGATGGGAGCGGGAGTGGGGAGAGACCCAGTACTTC.

The CDR3: CASSDPFGAQETQYF. The DNA of the CDR3 is TGTGCCAGCAGCGATCCTTTTGGAGCTCAAGAGACCCAGTACTTC. The chain couples TRBV6-1 to TRBJ2-5; no reliable D call. The germline V gene encodes CDR1 MNHNS and CDR2 SASEGT. CDR3 length: 15 amino acids. V gave up 6 bases and J gave up 2 bases, with 16 bases separating them.

V and J are TRBV6-6 and TRBJ1-1; D uncertain. Germline V gives CDR1 MNHNY, CDR2 SVGAGI (reference sequence). The CDR3 is 12 amino acids. The ends were cut back, 6 bases at V and 8 bases at J, with 13 bases in the middle. The CDR3 here is CASSRVRPEAFF. The CDR3 DNA is TGTGCCAGCAGCCGGGTCCGCCCGGAAGCTTTCTTT.

The chain combines TRBV7-2 with TRBJ1-6; D is uncertain. This CDR3 region has 14 residues. CDR1 and CDR2 (germline): SGHTA, FQGNSA. V dropped 5 bases and J dropped 9 bases, with 14 bases sitting between them. Written as DNA, the CDR3 is TGTGCCAGCAGCAATGCCCAAAGGAGTTCACCCCTCCACTTT. Protein sequence: CASSNAQRSSPLHF.

This clone was detected a few times. The gene calls are TRBV11-2 and TRBJ2-7; D is uncertain. CDR1 SGHAT and CDR2 FQNNGV come from the germline V gene. V lost 7 bases and J 0 bases, leaving 7 bases between the germline ends. This CDR3 region has 12 residues. The CDR3 DNA is TGTGCCAGCACGGTCAGCTCCTACGAGCAGTACTTC. Its translation is CASTVSSYEQYF.

The chain carries TRBV4-3 and TRBJ2-7; 7 bases agree with TRBD1. This CDR3 comprises 15 residues. Trimming at V came to 2 bases and at J to 5 bases, leaving 9 bases not matched to a gene. The germline V gene encodes CDR1 LGHNA and CDR2 YSLEER. CDR3 in amino acids: CASSQTTDRTDEQYF. In DNA form, the CDR3 reads TGCGCCAGCAGCCAAACGACGGACAGGACGGACGAGCAGTACTTC.

This clone was observed a single time. This chain connects TRBV13 to TRBJ2-7; 7 bases match TRBD1. Looked up from germline, CDR1 is PRHDT and CDR2 is FYEKMQ (reference sequence). CDR3 length: 14 residues. V lost 5 bases, J lost 2 bases, and 6 bases stayed unmatched. The CDR3, as DNA: TGTGCCAGCAGCCCGTGGGACAGAGCCTACGAGCAGTACTTC. As protein: CASSPWDRAYEQYF.

This chain uses TRBV19 with TRBJ2-7, with 8 positions matching TRBD1. The CDR3 contains 14 residues. V dropped 3 bases and J dropped 2; count of bases not matched to a gene: 3. Germline-derived CDR1 and CDR2 are LNHDA and SQIVND (reference sequence). As DNA, the CDR3 is TGTGCCAGTAGTATTTGGACAGGGACCTACGAGCAGTACTTC. Its protein product is CASSIWTGTYEQYF. The full variable domain, rest sourced from reference TRBV19 and TRBJ2-7, is DGGITQSPKYLFRKEGQNVTLSCEQNLNHDAMYWYRQDPGQGLRLIYYSQIVNDFQKGDIAEGYSVSREKKESFPLTVTSAQKNPTAFYLCASSIWTGTYEQYFGPGTRLTVT.